The sequence of this T cell receptor (beta chain) was determined in a study of regulatory T cells in long-lasting Graves disease. TCR beta libraries were built with iRepertoire HTBI primers and Arm-PCR of CDR3 regions. TCRdb reprocessed the multiplex PCR reads via MiXCR and lists one record per CDR3 protein. In the table there are some 470,000 distinct CDR3 sequences, 20% to 25% of which are singletons. Indicated time point: persistent/refractory GD, antithyroid drugs over 5 years with positive TRAb. PBMCs provided the RNA from which the TCR library was made. The germline CDR1 and CDR2 sequences are MNHEY and SMNVEV (reference sequence). This CDR3 spans 15 amino acids. V lost 3 bases and J lost 2, with 12 bases in between.

This clonotype was sampled from a female donor with Graves disease. V is TRBV27 and J is TRBJ2-3; D perhaps matches TRBD2 (7 bases). Material: peripheral blood mononuclear cells (PBMCs), obtained when the disease was refractory, from a patient treated with antithyroid drugs. The CDR3 DNA reads TGTGCCAGCAGTTTTGTTGCGGGGGCCACAGATACGCAGTATTTT. This sequence encodes CASSFVAGATDTQYF.